Each of the 30 T cell receptor beta chains below was sequenced from the same sample in a study of blood T cell repertoires in COVID-19. Measured with immunoSEQ multiplex PCR; TCRdb has only the in-frame clones, and not every one. The sample records approximately 230,000 clones, approximately 88% being singletons. Sequencing was performed on peripheral blood. Every receptor here comes from a woman aged 25 to 39 with COVID-19, enrolled during active disease.

The rearrangement links TRBV5-6 to TRBJ1-4, with TRBD1 identical over 9 bases. The V and J ends lost 4 bases and 8 bases, in that order; junction bases with no gene match: 9. Germline-derived CDR1 and CDR2 are SGHDT and YYEEEE. The CDR3 runs 15 residues. The DNA of the CDR3 is TGTGCCAGCAGCCGTTTGGACAGGGGAAGGGAAAAACTGTTTTTT. It yields the protein CASSRLDRGREKLFF.

In its sample, this clone was seen once. The gene calls are TRBV7-2 and TRBJ2-5; tentatively, D is TRBD2 (5 bases). Germline CDR1 and CDR2: SGHTA and FQGNSA. The ends were cut back, 3 bases at V and 4 bases at J, with 21 bases in the middle. The CDR3 runs 17 residues. The chain's CDR3 is CASSFAPAPGSGETQYF. DNA of the CDR3: TGTGCCAGCAGCTTCGCCCCCGCACCGGGGTCAGGAGAGACCCAGTACTTC.

The CDR3 reads CASSAGTEVNNEQFF. In DNA form, the CDR3 reads TGCGCCAGCAGTGCCGGGACAGAGGTTAACAATGAGCAGTTCTTC. J is TRBJ2-1 and V is TRBV10-1; TRBD1 agrees at 7 bases. V trimming: 4 bases; J trimming: 5 bases; junction bases outside the gene matches: 8. CDR3 size: 15 residues. Germline CDR1 reads WNHNN; CDR2 reads SYGVQD (reference sequence).

This chain uses TRBV5-1 with TRBJ2-5, with D perhaps matching TRBD1 (5 bases). In germline, CDR1 is SGHRS, CDR2 YFSETQ. The length of the CDR3 is 14 residues. Trimming stripped 0 bases from V and 1 base from J, with 7 bases between. This chain's CDR3 is CASSLGQGQETQYF. CDR3 DNA sequence: TGCGCCAGCAGCTTGGGTCAGGGCCAAGAGACCCAGTACTTC.

This chain connects TRBV5-5 to TRBJ2-7, with 7 bases lining up with TRBD1. From germline, CDR1 is SGHKS and CDR2 YYEKEE (reference sequence). V lost 0 bases and J lost 5; bases outside the gene matches: 5. This CDR3 contains 14 residues. The CDR3 loop is CASSLEGAVDEQYV. The CDR3 DNA is TGTGCCAGCAGCTTGGAGGGGGCAGTCGACGAGCAGTACGTC.

V gene TRBV3-1 (or the pseudogene TRBV3-2) combines with J gene TRBJ1-5; no clear D gene. V was trimmed by 0 bases and J by 7 bases, leaving 4 bases between them. From germline, CDR1 is LGHDT and CDR2 YNNKEL (reference sequence). The CDR3 loop spans 12 amino acids. The CDR3 coding sequence is TGTGCCAGCAGCCAAGATCAGCAGCCCCAGCATTTT. As protein: CASSQDQQPQHF.

This sequence joins TRBV7-8 and TRBJ1-2; D gene uncertain. CDR3 length: 15 amino acids. V lost 5 bases to trimming and J lost 0 bases, with 13 bases between them. The V gene's germline CDR1 is SGHVS and CDR2 FQNEAQ. In DNA form, the CDR3 reads TGTGCCAGCAGCCCCCTAGAGCAAGCTAACTATGGCTACACCTTC. This encodes CASSPLEQANYGYTF.

V is TRBV27 and J is TRBJ1-3; D is unresolved. The CDR3 runs to 13 residues. Trimming removed 0 bases at V and 7 bases at J, with 7 bases between. Per germline, CDR1 MNHEY and CDR2 SMNVEV (reference sequence). Here the CDR3 reads CASSLSWRNTIYF. As DNA, the CDR3 is TGTGCCAGCAGTTTATCCTGGAGGAACACCATATATTTT.

CDR3: CASRRLAGNEQFF. In nucleotides, the CDR3 is TGTGCCAGCAGGCGACTAGCGGGTAATGAGCAGTTCTTC. The chain links TRBV6-5 to TRBJ2-1, with 10 bases matching TRBD2. V dropped 6 bases and J dropped 7; count of bases not matched to a gene: 3. The length of the CDR3 is 13 residues. The germline gives CDR1 MNHEY, CDR2 SVGAGI.

As regards this clone: Other DNA sequences in this sample translate to the same CDR3. This chain joins TRBV7-8 and TRBJ1-3; a possible D gene is TRBD1 (6 bases). V was trimmed by 5 bases and J by 1 base, leaving 12 bases between them. From germline, CDR1 is SGHVS and CDR2 FQNEAQ. This CDR3 is 15 amino acids long. The CDR3 bases are TGTGCCAGCAGCCCGAGGACAGTATCTGGAAACACCATATATTTT. Amino acids: CASSPRTVSGNTIYF.

This chain links TRBV27 with TRBJ1-2; D gene unclear. The germline V gene encodes CDR1 MNHEY and CDR2 SMNVEV (reference sequence). Trimming shortened V by 0 bases and J by 2 bases, and 10 bases separated the two germline ends. The CDR3 has 15 residues. In DNA, the CDR3 is TGTGCCAGCAGTTTATCCCCAGGTGGAAACTATGGCTACACCTTC. Protein sequence: CASSLSPGGNYGYTF.

The rearrangement links TRBV15 to TRBJ1-4; 7 nucleotides match TRBD1. Per the germline V gene, CDR1 is LNHNV and CDR2 is YYDKDF (reference sequence). The CDR3 is 16 residues long. J was trimmed by 4 bases and V by 2 bases; bases with no gene match: 7. The chain's CDR3 is CATSRNTGVGNEKLFF. CDR3 in DNA: TGTGCCACCAGCAGAAATACAGGGGTTGGTAATGAAAAACTGTTTTTT. The variable domain in full, completed from reference TRBV15 and TRBJ1-4, reads DAMVIQNPRYQVTQFGKPVTLSCSQTLNHNVMYWYQQKSSQAPKLLFHYYDKDFNNEADTPDNFQSRRPNTSFCFLDIRSPGLGDTAMYLCATSRNTGVGNEKLFFGSGTQLSVL.

This clone was observed a single time. V is TRBV6-5 and J is TRBJ2-3, with unresolved D. The CDR3 contains 13 residues. Germline lookup yields CDR1 MNHEY and CDR2 SVGAGI. V lost 4 bases, J lost 5 bases, and 10 bases lay in between. The CDR3 protein is CASSSLVLDTQYF. CDR3 nucleotide sequence: TGTGCCAGCAGTTCACTCGTTCTAGATACGCAGTATTTT.

This chain connects TRBV19 to TRBJ2-7; possible D gene TRBD1, 6 bases. The germline V gene encodes CDR1 LNHDA and CDR2 SQIVND (reference sequence). The CDR3 spans 14 residues. The V end was cut by 6 bases, the J end by 2 bases, with 14 bases between. In DNA form, the CDR3 reads TGTGCCAGTAGAATTACAGGGTCCCCCTACGAGCAGTACTTC. Its protein product is CASRITGSPYEQYF.

This chain connects TRBV11-2 to TRBJ1-1; D uncertain. Trimming left V 5 bases short and J 13 bases short, with 26 bases between. The length of the CDR3 is 15 residues. Germline CDR1 is SGHAT and CDR2 is FQNNGV. Here the CDR3 reads CASSPGPNRQSTLFF. The CDR3 nucleotides read TGTGCCAGCAGCCCAGGTCCGAATAGGCAGTCGACGCTTTTCTTT.

The chain recombines TRBV5-6 with TRBJ2-1, with 7 bases fitting TRBD1. This CDR3 comprises 14 residues. Trimming at V came to 0 bases and at J to 8 bases, leaving 5 bases not matched to a gene. Germline-derived CDR1 and CDR2 are SGHDT and YYEEEE. The CDR3 region has the DNA TGTGCCAGCAGCTTGGGAGGGGGCCAGCATGAGCAGTTCTTC. Its protein product is CASSLGGGQHEQFF.

The chain combines TRBV11-3 with TRBJ2-3; 13 bases agree with TRBD2. From germline, CDR1 is SGHNT and CDR2 YENEEA. The CDR3 totals 17 residues. Losses at the gene ends were 5 bases for V and 4 bases for J; bases not matched to a gene: 9. In DNA form, the CDR3 reads TGTGCCAGCAGCGGCGAAGGACTAGCGGGGGCCTCAGATACGCAGTATTTT. This sequence encodes CASSGEGLAGASDTQYF.

V gene TRBV15 combines with J gene TRBJ2-7, with 7 nucleotides matching TRBD1. In germline, CDR1 is LNHNV, CDR2 YYDKDF (reference sequence). V lost 1 base, J lost 3 bases, and 12 bases stayed unmatched. The CDR3 spans 17 residues. The CDR3 nucleotides are TGTGCCACCAGCAGAGGGATGACAGGGCCCGCCCGCTACGAGCAGTACGTC. Translating gives CATSRGMTGPARYEQYV.

The chain couples TRBV5-6 to TRBJ2-2; TRBD2 agrees at 10 bases. Germline CDR1 reads SGHDT; CDR2 reads YYEEEE. V lost 3 bases to trimming and J lost 0 bases; unmatched junction nucleotides: 8. The CDR3 sequence is 18 residues long. The CDR3 nucleotides read TGTGCCAGCAGCTCGCTCGGACTAGCGGATACGAACACCGGGGAGCTGTTTTTT. Protein: CASSSLGLADTNTGELFF.

The chain has TRBV9 and TRBJ2-1, with 8 bases matching TRBD2. J was trimmed by 6 bases and V by 0 bases; bases with no gene match: 5. Germline V gives CDR1 SGDLS, CDR2 YYNGEE. This CDR3 spans 15 amino acids. The chain's CDR3 is CASSVVGGASNEQFF. The DNA for the CDR3 is TGTGCCAGCAGCGTAGTCGGGGGGGCCTCCAATGAGCAGTTCTTC.

The rearrangement uses TRBV5-1 and TRBJ2-1; D perhaps matches TRBD2 (6 bases). The CDR3 consists of 15 residues. Germline V gene lookup returns CDR1 SGHRS and CDR2 YFSETQ. Between the trimmed V and J ends, which lost 4 bases and 0 bases, there was a span of 11 bases. This chain's CDR3 is CASSPGLHSYNEQFF. The CDR3 DNA is TGCGCCAGCAGCCCGGGACTCCACTCCTACAATGAGCAGTTCTTC.

The gene calls are TRBV7-9 and TRBJ1-2; 8 bases are a match to TRBD1. Germline lookup yields CDR1 SEHNR and CDR2 FQNEAQ (reference sequence). There are 14 residues in the CDR3. J was trimmed by 6 bases and V by 8 bases; bases with no gene match: 11. The CDR3 nucleotides read TGTGCCAGCTCTTCAGGGGGCCGGCGGAATGGCTACACCTTC. Translation gives CASSSGGRRNGYTF.

The V gene is TRBV6-2 or TRBV6-3, the J gene TRBJ2-7; no firm D call. The CDR3 has 14 residues. Germline V lookup: CDR1 MNHEY, CDR2 SVGEGT. The V end was cut by 2 bases, the J end by 3 bases, with 11 bases between. The CDR3: CASSYLGYRYEQYV. The CDR3 coding sequence is TGTGCCAGCAGTTACCTGGGCTACCGCTACGAGCAGTACGTC.

V is TRBV7-9 and J is TRBJ1-5; TRBD1 matches at 10 bases. The J segment lost 4 bases and the V segment lost 5 bases, leaving 2 bases of the junction unmatched. The CDR3 consists of 14 residues. CDR1 is SEHNR, CDR2 FQNEAQ, per germline (reference sequence). The CDR3 sequence is CASSPGQGNQPQHF. The CDR3, as DNA: TGTGCCAGCAGCCCGGGACAGGGGAATCAGCCCCAGCATTTT.

This clone was seen a few times. CDR3 nucleotide sequence: TGTGCCAGCAGTTACCCCCCGGACAGGGGGAGATATGGCTACACCTTC. It translates to CASSYPPDRGRYGYTF. The chain uses TRBV2 and TRBJ1-2; 10 nucleotides match TRBD1. The CDR3 length is 16 residues. Germline values: CDR1 SNHLY, CDR2 FYNNEI. Trimming took 5 bases from V and 5 from J; bases not matched to a gene: 11.

V is TRBV29-1 and J is TRBJ1-1, with TRBD1 as a possible D gene (5 bases). Germline lookup yields CDR1 SQVTM and CDR2 ANQGSEA. The CDR3 consists of 13 residues. Between the trimmed V and J ends, which lost 7 bases and 3 bases, there was a span of 15 bases. Written as DNA, the CDR3 is TGCAGCGCCGGGCCGGGACTCCACACTGAAGCTTTCTTT. This translates into CSAGPGLHTEAFF.

The rearrangement links TRBV12-5 to TRBJ2-1; no reliable D call. Germline lookup yields CDR1 LGHNT and CDR2 FRNRAP. Trimming removed 6 bases at V and 7 bases at J, with 10 bases between. The CDR3 length is 12 residues. DNA for the CDR3: TGTGCTAGTGGCCTCGACAATAATGAGCAGTTCTTC. Translation gives CASGLDNNEQFF.

The V call is TRBV19, the J call TRBJ2-1; 11 nucleotides agree with TRBD2. Germline V gene data show CDR1 as LNHDA and CDR2 as SQIVND (reference sequence). The CDR3 runs to 20 residues. J gave up 0 bases and V 2 bases, and 12 bases lay outside the gene matches. CDR3 sequence reads: CASSILGLAGGPSSYNEQFF. In DNA, the CDR3 is TGTGCCAGTAGTATATTAGGCCTAGCGGGGGGACCGAGCTCCTACAATGAGCAGTTCTTC.

The chain is built from TRBV5-1 and TRBJ2-3; maybe TRBD1 (5 bases). The CDR3 is 15 amino acids. From germline, CDR1 is SGHRS and CDR2 YFSETQ. V was shortened by 0 bases and J by 7 bases, with 15 bases between the two germline ends. DNA of the CDR3: TGCGCCAGCAGCTTGGGCCACCAACAGGCTAATACGCAGTATTTT. It codes for CASSLGHQQANTQYF.

This clone is classed as medium-sized. V is TRBV29-1 and J is TRBJ1-1; the D gene is possibly TRBD1 (5 bases). The V end was cut by 7 bases, the J end by 4 bases, with 13 bases between. Germline-derived CDR1 and CDR2 are SQVTM and ANQGSEA. CDR3 length: 12 amino acids. The CDR3 sequence: CSAGAEGTEAFF. The CDR3 bases are TGCAGCGCTGGGGCGGAAGGCACTGAAGCTTTCTTT.